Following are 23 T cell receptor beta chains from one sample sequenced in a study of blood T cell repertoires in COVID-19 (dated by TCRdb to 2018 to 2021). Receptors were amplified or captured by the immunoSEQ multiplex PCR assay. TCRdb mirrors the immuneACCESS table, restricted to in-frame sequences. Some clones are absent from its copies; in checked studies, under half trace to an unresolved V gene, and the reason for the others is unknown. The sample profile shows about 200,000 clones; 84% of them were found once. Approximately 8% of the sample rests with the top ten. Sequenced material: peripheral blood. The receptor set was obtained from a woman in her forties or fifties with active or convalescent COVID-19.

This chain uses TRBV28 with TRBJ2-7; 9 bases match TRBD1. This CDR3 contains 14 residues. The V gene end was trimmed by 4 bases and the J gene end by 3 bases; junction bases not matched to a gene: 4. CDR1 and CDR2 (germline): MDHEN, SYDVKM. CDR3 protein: CASSSGTGNYEQYF. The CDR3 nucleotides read TGTGCCAGCAGTTCCGGGACAGGGAACTACGAGCAGTACTTC.

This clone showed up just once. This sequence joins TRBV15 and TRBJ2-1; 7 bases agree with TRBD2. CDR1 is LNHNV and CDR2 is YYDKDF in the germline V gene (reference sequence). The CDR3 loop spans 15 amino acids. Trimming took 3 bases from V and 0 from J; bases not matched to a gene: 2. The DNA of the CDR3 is TGTGCCACCAGCAGGCCGGGGGGCTCCTACAATGAGCAGTTCTTC. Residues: CATSRPGGSYNEQFF. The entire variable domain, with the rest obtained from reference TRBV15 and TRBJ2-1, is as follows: DAMVIQNPRYQVTQFGKPVTLSCSQTLNHNVMYWYQQKSSQAPKLLFHYYDKDFNNEADTPDNFQSRRPNTSFCFLDIRSPGLGDTAMYLCATSRPGGSYNEQFFGPGTRLTVL.

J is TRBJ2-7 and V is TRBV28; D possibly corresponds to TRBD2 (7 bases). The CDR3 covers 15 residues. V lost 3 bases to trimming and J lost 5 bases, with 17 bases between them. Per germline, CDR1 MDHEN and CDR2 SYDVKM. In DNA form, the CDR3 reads TGTGCCAGCAGTTTTAGGGGGAGGGCCGTCGACGAGCAGTACTTC. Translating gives CASSFRGRAVDEQYF.

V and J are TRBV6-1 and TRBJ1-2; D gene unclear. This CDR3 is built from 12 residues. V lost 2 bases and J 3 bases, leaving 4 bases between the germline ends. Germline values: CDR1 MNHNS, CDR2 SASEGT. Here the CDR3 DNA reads TGTGCCAGCAGTGAACAGGACTATGGCTACACCTTC. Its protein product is CASSEQDYGYTF.

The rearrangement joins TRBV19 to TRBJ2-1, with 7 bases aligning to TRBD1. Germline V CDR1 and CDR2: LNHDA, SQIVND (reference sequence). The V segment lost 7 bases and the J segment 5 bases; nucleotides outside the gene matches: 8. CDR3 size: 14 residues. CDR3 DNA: TGTGCCAGTACAGGGGGAAGAAGAGACAATGAGCAGTTCTTC. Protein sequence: CASTGGRRDNEQFF.

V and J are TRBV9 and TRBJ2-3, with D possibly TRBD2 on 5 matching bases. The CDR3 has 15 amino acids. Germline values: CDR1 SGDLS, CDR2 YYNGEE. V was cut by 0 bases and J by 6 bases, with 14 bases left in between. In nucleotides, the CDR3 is TGTGCCAGCAGCGTAGTGGCCCTAGCAAGTGATACGCAGTATTTT. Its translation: CASSVVALASDTQYF.

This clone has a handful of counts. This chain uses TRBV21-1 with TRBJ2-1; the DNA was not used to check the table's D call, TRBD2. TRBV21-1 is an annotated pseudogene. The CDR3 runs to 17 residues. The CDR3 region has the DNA TGTGCCAGCACCACTCTGGGGGGATCACGGAGCTACAATGAGCAGTTCTTC. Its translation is CASTTLGGSRSYNEQFF.

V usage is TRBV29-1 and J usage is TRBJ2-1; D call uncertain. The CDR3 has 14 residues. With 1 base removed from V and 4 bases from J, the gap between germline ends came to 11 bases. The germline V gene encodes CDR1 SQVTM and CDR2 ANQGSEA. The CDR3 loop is CSVEGRSIYNEQFF. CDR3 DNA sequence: TGCAGCGTTGAAGGGAGATCTATATACAATGAGCAGTTCTTC.

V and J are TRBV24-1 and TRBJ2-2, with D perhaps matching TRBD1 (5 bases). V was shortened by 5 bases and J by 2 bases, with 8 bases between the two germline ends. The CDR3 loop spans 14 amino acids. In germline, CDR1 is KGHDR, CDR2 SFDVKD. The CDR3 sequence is CATSAGLNTGELFF. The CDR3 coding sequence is TGTGCCACCAGTGCAGGGCTCAACACCGGGGAGCTGTTTTTT.

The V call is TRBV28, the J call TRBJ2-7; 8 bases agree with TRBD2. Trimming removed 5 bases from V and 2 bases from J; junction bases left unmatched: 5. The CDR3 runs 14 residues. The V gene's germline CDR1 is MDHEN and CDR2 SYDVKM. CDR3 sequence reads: CASSRISGTYEQYF. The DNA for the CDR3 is TGTGCCAGCAGTCGGATTAGCGGGACCTACGAGCAGTACTTC.

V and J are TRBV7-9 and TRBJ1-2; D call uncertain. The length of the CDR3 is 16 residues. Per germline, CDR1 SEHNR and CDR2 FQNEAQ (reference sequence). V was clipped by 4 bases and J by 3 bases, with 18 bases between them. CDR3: CASSSSGRQSDYGYTF. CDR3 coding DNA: TGTGCCAGCAGCTCGAGTGGGCGTCAATCGGACTATGGCTACACCTTC.

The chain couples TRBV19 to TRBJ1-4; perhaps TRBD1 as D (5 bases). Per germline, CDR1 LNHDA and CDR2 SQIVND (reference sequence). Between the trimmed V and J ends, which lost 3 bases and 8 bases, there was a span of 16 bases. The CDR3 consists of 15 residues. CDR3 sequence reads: CASSMDRQGNEKLFF. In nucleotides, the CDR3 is TGTGCCAGTAGTATGGATAGGCAGGGAAACGAAAAACTGTTTTTT.

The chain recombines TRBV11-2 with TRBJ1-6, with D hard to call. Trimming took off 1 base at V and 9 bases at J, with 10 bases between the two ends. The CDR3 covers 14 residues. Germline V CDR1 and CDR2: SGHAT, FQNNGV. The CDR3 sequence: CASSLGSNSSPLHF. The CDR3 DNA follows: TGTGCCAGCAGCTTAGGATCGAACAGTTCACCCCTCCACTTT.

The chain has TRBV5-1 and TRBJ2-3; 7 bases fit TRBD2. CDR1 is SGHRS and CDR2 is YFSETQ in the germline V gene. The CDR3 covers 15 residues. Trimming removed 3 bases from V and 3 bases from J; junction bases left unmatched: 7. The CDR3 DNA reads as TGCGCCAGCAGCTCTAGCGGTCCGACAACAGATACGCAGTATTTT. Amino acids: CASSSSGPTTDTQYF.

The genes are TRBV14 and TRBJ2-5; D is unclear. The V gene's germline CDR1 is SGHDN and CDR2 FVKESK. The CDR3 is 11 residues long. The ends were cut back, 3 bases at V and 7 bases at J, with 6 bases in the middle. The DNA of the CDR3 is TGTGCCAGCAGCCACCGAGTGACCCAGTACTTC. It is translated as CASSHRVTQYF.

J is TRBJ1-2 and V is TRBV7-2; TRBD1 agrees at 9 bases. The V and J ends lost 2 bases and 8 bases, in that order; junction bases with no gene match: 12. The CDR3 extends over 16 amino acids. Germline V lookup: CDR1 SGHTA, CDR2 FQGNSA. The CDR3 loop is CASSLYPPGQGDGYTF. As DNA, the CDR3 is TGTGCCAGCAGCTTATACCCCCCGGGACAGGGCGACGGCTACACCTTC.

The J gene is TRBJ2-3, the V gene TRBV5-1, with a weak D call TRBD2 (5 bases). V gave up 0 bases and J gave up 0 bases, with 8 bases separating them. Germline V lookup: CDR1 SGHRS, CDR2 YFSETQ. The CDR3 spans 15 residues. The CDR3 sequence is CASSLAPSSTDTQYF. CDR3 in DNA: TGCGCCAGCAGCTTGGCGCCTAGCAGCACAGATACGCAGTATTTT.

CDR3 sequence (DNA): TGTGCCATCAACTCCGGGACTAGCGGGAGTCGCGCCGGGGAGCTGTTTTTT. Translating gives CAINSGTSGSRAGELFF. The gene calls are TRBV10-3 and TRBJ2-2, with 14 bases aligning to TRBD2. The CDR3 runs to 17 residues. Trimming removed 7 bases from V and 6 bases from J; junction bases left unmatched: 10. In germline, CDR1 is ENHRY, CDR2 SYGVKD.

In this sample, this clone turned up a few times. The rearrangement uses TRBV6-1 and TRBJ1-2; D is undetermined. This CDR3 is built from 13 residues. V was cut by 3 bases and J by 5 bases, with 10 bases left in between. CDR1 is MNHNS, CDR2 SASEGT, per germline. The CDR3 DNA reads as TGTGCCAGCAGTGACCCCCCGACTTATGGCTACACCTTC. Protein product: CASSDPPTYGYTF.

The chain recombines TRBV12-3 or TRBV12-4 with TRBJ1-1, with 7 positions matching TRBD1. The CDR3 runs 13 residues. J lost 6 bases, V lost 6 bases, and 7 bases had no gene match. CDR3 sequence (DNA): TGTGCCAGCAGAAGAACAGGGGTGGCTGAAGCTTTCTTT. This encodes CASRRTGVAEAFF.

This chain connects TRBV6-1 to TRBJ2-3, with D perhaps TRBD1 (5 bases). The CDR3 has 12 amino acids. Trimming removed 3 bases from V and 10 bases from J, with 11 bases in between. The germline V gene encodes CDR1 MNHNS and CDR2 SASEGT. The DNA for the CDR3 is TGTGCCAGCAGTGAGGGGCAGAGCCCGCAGTATTTT. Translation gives CASSEGQSPQYF.

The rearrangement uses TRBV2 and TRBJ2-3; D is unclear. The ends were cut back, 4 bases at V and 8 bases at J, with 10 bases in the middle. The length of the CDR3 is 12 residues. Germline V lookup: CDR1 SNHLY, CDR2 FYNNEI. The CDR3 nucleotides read TGTGCCAGCAGTGCAGACACTGGTACGCAGTATTTT. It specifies CASSADTGTQYF.

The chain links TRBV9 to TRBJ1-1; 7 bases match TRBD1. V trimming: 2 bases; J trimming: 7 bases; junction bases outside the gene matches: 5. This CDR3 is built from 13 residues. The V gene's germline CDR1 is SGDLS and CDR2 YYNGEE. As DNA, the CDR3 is TGTGCCAGCAGCGTGGGGCCAGGGGGTGAAGCTTTCTTT. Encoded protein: CASSVGPGGEAFF.